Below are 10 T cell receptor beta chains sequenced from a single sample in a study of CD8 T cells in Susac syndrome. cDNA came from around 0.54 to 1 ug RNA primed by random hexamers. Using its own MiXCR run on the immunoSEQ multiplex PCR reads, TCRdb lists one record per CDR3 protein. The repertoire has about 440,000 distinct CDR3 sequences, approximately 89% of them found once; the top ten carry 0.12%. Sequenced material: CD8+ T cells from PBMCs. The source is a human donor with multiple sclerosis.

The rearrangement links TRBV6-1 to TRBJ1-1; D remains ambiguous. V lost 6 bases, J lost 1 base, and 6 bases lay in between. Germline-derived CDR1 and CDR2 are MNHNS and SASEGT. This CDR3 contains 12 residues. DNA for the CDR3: TGTGCCAGCAGAGCACAGAACACTGAAGCTTTCTTT. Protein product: CASRAQNTEAFF.

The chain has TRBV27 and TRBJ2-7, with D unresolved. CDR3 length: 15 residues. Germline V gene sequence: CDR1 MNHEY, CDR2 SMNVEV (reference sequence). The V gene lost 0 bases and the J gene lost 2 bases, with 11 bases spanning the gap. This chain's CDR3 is CASSLSGRPTYEQYF. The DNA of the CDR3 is TGTGCCAGCAGTTTATCGGGTCGTCCCACCTACGAGCAGTACTTC.

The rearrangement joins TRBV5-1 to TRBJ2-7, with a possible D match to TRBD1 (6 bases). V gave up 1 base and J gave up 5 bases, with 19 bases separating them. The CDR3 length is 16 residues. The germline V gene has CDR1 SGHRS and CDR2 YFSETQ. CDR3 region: CASSLKLVRGYDEQYF. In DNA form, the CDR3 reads TGCGCCAGCAGCTTGAAGTTGGTCAGGGGCTACGACGAGCAGTACTTC.

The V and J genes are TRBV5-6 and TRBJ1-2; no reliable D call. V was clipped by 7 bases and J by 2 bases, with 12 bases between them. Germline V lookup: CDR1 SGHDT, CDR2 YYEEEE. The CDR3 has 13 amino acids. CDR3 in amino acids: CASDGSENYGYTF. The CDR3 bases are TGTGCCAGCGACGGATCAGAGAACTATGGCTACACCTTC.

The CDR3 sequence is CASSFASSDGYTF. CDR3 DNA sequence: TGTGCCAGCAGCTTTGCATCGTCTGACGGCTACACCTTC. V usage is TRBV5-6 and J usage is TRBJ1-2; no clear D gene. Germline CDR1 reads SGHDT; CDR2 reads YYEEEE. Between the trimmed V and J ends, which lost 2 bases and 8 bases, there was a span of 13 bases. The CDR3 has 13 residues.

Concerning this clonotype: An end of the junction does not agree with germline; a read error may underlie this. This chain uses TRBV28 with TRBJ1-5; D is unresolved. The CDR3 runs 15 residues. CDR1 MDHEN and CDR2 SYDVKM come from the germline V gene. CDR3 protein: CASSLAAYSSQPQHF. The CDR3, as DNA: TGTGCCAGCAGTTTAGCGGCTTATAGCAGTCAGCCCCAGCATTTT. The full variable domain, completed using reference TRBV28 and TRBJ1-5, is DVKVTQSSRYLVKRTGEKVFLECVQDMDHENMFWYRQDPGLGLRLIYFSYDVKMKEKGDIPEGYSVSREKKERFSLILESASTNQTSMYLCASSLAAYSSQPQHFGDGTRLSIL.

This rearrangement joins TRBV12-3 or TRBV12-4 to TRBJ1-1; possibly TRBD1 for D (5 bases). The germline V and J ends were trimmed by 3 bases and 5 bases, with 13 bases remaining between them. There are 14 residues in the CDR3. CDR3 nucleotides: TGTGCCAGCAGTTTCGGGGGGAAGGGTACTGAAGCTTTCTTT. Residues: CASSFGGKGTEAFF.

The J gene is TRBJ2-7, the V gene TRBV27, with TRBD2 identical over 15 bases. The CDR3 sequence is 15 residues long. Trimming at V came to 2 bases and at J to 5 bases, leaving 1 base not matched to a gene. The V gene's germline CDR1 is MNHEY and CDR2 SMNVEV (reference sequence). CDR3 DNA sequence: TGTGCCAGCAGTTTAGGGACTAGCGGGAGGAACGAGCAGTACTTC. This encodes CASSLGTSGRNEQYF.

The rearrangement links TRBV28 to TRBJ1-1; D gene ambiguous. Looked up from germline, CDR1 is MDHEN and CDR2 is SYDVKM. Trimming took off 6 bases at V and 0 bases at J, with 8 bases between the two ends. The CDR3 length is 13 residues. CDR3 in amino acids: CASRFPVNTEAFF. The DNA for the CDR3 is TGTGCCAGCAGGTTCCCGGTGAACACTGAAGCTTTCTTT.

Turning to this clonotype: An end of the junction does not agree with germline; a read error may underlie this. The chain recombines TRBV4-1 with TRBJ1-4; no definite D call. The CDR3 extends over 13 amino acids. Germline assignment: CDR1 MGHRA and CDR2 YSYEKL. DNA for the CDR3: TGCGCCGGCAGCCATACGGGGTTTGAAAAACTGTTTTTT. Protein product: CAGSHTGFEKLFF.